This record covers a single TCR beta chain. What antigen it recognizes has not been identified. No much larger clonotype is one base removed from it; base qualities were not supplied. This sample was taken from a study of cytomegalovirus exposure and HLA in healthy donors (dated by TCRdb to about 2017). In the study overall: An earlier analysis of 587 of the donors reported 276 Gb of sequence data and 95 million to 130 million unique TCR beta sequences obtained from around 190 million T cells. Across under 500 genotyped donors of the cohort, an average of roughly 200,000 unique TCR beta nucleotide sequences per donor were sequenced, and roughly a sixth of those sequences were non-productive. Genome-wide SNP genotypes for about 60% of the roughly 670 donors were used in a later genetic analysis, which treated that subset as a discovery cohort. The T cell repertoires of roughly 660 subjects were profiled by immunosequencing and related to cytomegalovirus serostatus. HLA typing covered class I and class II loci at four-digit resolution. Roughly 300 gigabases of sequencing data and 78 million or so unique TCR sequences were included in an early release covering about 700 HLA-typed donors. Typing coverage differed by locus: A, B, C, DRB1 and DQB1 were typed in roughly 620-640 donors, DQA1 in 500 to 550, DPA1 in 600 to 610, and DPB1 in 450 to 480. All discovery cohort repertoires had been generated on a single sequencing platform. To predict cytomegalovirus infection status, the study brought together high-throughput TCR immunosequencing, statistical association of individual TCRs with disease status, and machine learning. A later analysis re-examined previously published TCR beta repertoires from 610 or so donors and added high-resolution HLA genotyping to investigate patterns of TCR occurrence. An earlier analysis of around 580 of the donors used high-throughput TCR beta sequencing to judge whether each TCR beta V gene segment behaved as functional or pseudogenic. Of the 350 to 450 genotyped donors, 65% to 90% were placed in the genetic ancestry cluster associated with self-reported Caucasian donors. In addition to the first cohort of roughly 670 subjects, a separate validation cohort of 120 different subjects was used. Alongside the repertoire data, information on donor age, sex, ethnicity and CMV serostatus was compiled. Five DR-DQ haplotypes were handled as single units for association and clustering because linkage in the cohort was strong. The study aimed to test whether cataloging public T cell receptors could reveal signatures of past pathogen exposure. Rather than drawing on any new phenotypic data, the later analysis identified candidate immune exposures from TCR beta sequences and the way those sequences occurred across donors. Study-wide findings and limitations: HLA typing was unavailable for some donors at each locus, so association tests used only the typed subset. The study gave a list of 150 to 200 TCR beta chains associated with cytomegalovirus. According to a later analysis, TCR association rates differed among HLA loci, with DRB1 alleles showing the most associated TCRs and HLA-C alleles showing the fewest. This cohort had only TCR beta chains sequenced, and the lack of alpha or paired-chain data limited which features could be detected. In vitro tests confirmed that three of the cytomegalovirus-associated TCR beta chains recognize cytomegalovirus antigens. Compared with the roughly 670-donor mean, donors in an Asian-associated ancestry cluster had fewer N-insertions in productive TCRs, according to a later genetic analysis. A later genetic analysis associated a missense DCLRE1C variant with V-gene and J-gene trimming of TCR beta chains, and an independent cohort replicated the association. A later analysis associated 16,951 TCR beta sequences with specific HLA alleles at a false discovery rate of 0.05. The authors suggested that the approach could potentially be extended to other disease states and immunological phenotypes. CMV serostatus was the only immune exposure information available for the cohort. The presence/absence analyses assumed that sequencing depth was roughly uniform across donors, and that assumption may not be true. When HLA alleles, especially DR and DQ, strongly co-occurred, TCR associations were difficult to assign to individual alleles. Compared with equally common non-associated chains, HLA-associated TCR beta chains in a later analysis were more clonally expanded and had lower generation probabilities. In a later analysis, several top co-occurrence clusters were reported to appear linked to parvovirus B19, influenza, CMV and Epstein-Barr virus. Because counts were too low, some 16 rarely observed V segments, including chromosome 9 orphons, were excluded from the earlier analysis of 587 of the donors. The sequencing pipeline was judged likely to have produced a cluster of highly shared sequence variants as a technical artifact. An earlier analysis of some 590 of the donors showed that most TCR beta V segments appeared in productive rearrangements either about 90% or about 30% of the time, which broadly matched IMGT annotations. Cytomegalovirus status was reported to be diagnosed by the classifier with high specificity and sensitivity in both the original and validation cohorts. Linkage disequilibrium might explain the correlated functional status among segregating V segments, but an unknown experimental factor could not be ruled out. Most CMV-associated TCR beta chains appeared to be HLA-restricted in a later analysis, and the HLA associations seemed to be driven largely by CMV exposure. Some IMGT-functional V segments, including TRBV6-2 and TRBV6-3, could not be distinguished by the 87-base-pair reads and were therefore excluded. Most TCR sequences were seen in very few donors, while some public TCRs were found in many individuals. A further reported finding was that TCR beta sequences accurately predicted the HLA-A and HLA-B alleles for most subjects in the first cohort.

CDR1 and CDR2 are drawn from the germline V gene: LGHNA, YNFKEQ. The germline V end is reduced by 2 bases and the J end by 8 bases; junction bases left unmatched: 11. The CDR3 has 16 amino acids, counting the end cysteine and phenylalanine. Solely the CDR3 DNA is kept, with 48 bases framed from the first base. The cohort was made up of 500 to 850 healthy bone marrow donors. Cohort members were all nominally healthy when sampled, although unrecorded immune exposures were likely present. The donor was CMV seronegative and was included in the group of a few hundred seronegative cohort members. A peripheral blood sample was collected from each donor, and TCR beta sequencing was performed on peripheral blood mononuclear cells. The Qiagen DNeasy Blood Extraction Kit was used to extract genomic DNA from the blood cell samples. To prepare the library, the immunoSEQ multiplex PCR assay was applied. The multiplex PCR relied on a mix of 60 forward primers for TCR Vbeta segments and 13 reverse primers for TCR Jbeta segments. The CDR3 region of rearranged TCR beta genes was amplified from genomic DNA with a multiplex PCR assay. The Illumina HiSeq System was used to sequence the amplified TCR beta libraries as 87-base-pair reads. As for how the authors treated the data: A later analysis tallied 80 million to 95 million unique TCR beta chains across the 700 or so repertoires, and approximately 11 million of those chains were shared by two or more donors. Raw reads were error-corrected and collapsed into unique sequences by a nearest-neighbor algorithm in which closely related sequences were merged to remove PCR and sequencing errors. V, D and J gene segments were assigned by aligning CDR3 sequences to IMGT reference sequences. Each retained sequence needed at least a six-nucleotide match to both a V gene segment and a J gene segment. Rearrangements were called productive when the CDR3 lacked stop codons and stayed in frame with V and J; all others were non-productive. CDR3 was defined according to IMGT convention as the region running from the second conserved V-encoded cysteine to the conserved J-encoded phenylalanine. The earlier analysis of about 500 of the donors excluded sequences that lacked an unambiguous match to a single V gene segment. An earlier analysis of just under 600 of the donors called V segments functional above 56.7% productive rearrangements and segregating when the between-donor standard deviation exceeded 5%. A statistical classification framework was developed to diagnose cytomegalovirus status using the catalog of TCR beta chain sequences. In a later analysis, V and J genes were assigned by comparing TCR nucleotide sequences against IMGT/GENE-DB human TR gene sequences. Using the TCRdist pipeline, a later analysis assigned CDR3 sequences along with most-parsimonious VDJ recombination scenarios. In a later analysis, each TCR beta chain was defined by its CDR3 amino acid sequence together with its V-gene family, and reads lacking a unique V-gene family were excluded. To address suspected cross-contamination and a sequencing artifact, a later analysis removed around 590 highly shared, low-generation-probability nucleotide sequences. For each public chain, a later analysis derived a clonal expansion index from normalized ranks of inferred template counts within each repertoire. A later analysis computed generation probabilities with a VDJ recombination model fitted to out-of-frame rearrangements, and checked the results against IGoR. A later analysis scored TCR-TCR, TCR-HLA and TCR-CMV co-occurrence with hypergeometric tests, applying a repertoire-size bias correction to TCR pairs. To estimate false discovery rates, a later analysis permuted the HLA or CMV assignments 20 times. In a later analysis, co-occurring TCRs were grouped with DBSCAN, and TCRdist sequence similarity was added when clustering was performed within HLA-allele-positive subsets. For co-occurrence clustering, repertoires with fewer than 30,000 or more than 120,000 public chains were excluded, along with roughly 5 repertoires with anomalous nucleotide sharing. TCRdb re-hosts the immuneACCESS table, in-frame sequences only. Its copies lack some clones; in the studies checked, an unresolved V gene accounts for under half of them, and the cause for the rest is not known. V, J and clone size were drawn from that table, and D and trimming were deduced from the DNA. This sample has 160,000 or so clones in its table, and roughly 80% of those were observed once. Clones ranked in the top ten supply more than 1.4% of the sample.

The V and J genes are TRBV4-2 and TRBJ1-2; TRBD1 fits 10 bases in the junction. Sample: PBMCs. The receptor was isolated from a male donor in good health and CMV-seronegative. The CDR3 reads CASSQRTWDRGSGYTF. The nucleotide sequence is given as TGTGCCAGCAGCCAACGCACCTGGGACAGGGGATCCGGCTACACCTTC.